This T cell receptor beta chain was observed in a study of shared clonotypes between healthy human individuals (TCRdb year 2020). Broadly, across the study: Three men and a couple of women, aged 18 to 49 years, made up the cohort. For each donor, CD4 naive and CD4 memory were each run on three plates, CD8 naive on two plates, and CD8 memory on one plate. The study deeply sequenced blood TCR repertoires of several healthy adults to estimate repertoire size and the extent of clonotype sharing between individuals. To increase sequencing depth and limit assay-specific biases, different laboratories used diverse techniques to prepare libraries and sequence TCR repertoires. Per donor, leukapheresis produced somewhere between about 0.9 and 9.5 billion PBMCs.

Healthy HIV-negative adults with no recently reported acute infections or vaccinations were included as donors. All donors were Caucasian adults living in Nashville, Tennessee, USA. CD8 memory samples were composed of magnetically selected CD45RO+ cells combined with CCR7-negative CD45RA+ effector memory (TemRA) cells. Blood was obtained by leukapheresis, after which PBMCs were separated by Ficoll-Histopaque density gradient centrifugation and cryopreserved in liquid nitrogen vapor phase. Analytical flow cytometry was used to check the purity and quantity of every magnetically sorted T cell population. From each sorted fraction, genomic DNA was isolated and quantified by UV absorbance on a Nanodrop 2000c. This clone was seen once. Its specific antigen is unknown. There are no base qualities to consult, and no much larger clone falls within one base. From the cysteine through the phenylalanine, the CDR3 covers 14 amino acids. Only the CDR3 DNA stays, 42 bases, in frame from base 1. The trim is 5 bases for V and 9 bases for J, with a gap of 17 bases between the germline ends. CDR1 and CDR2 are drawn from the germline V gene: MNHEY, SVGAGI.

Using the deep immunoSEQ assay, multiplex PCR amplified TCR CDR3 regions from genomic DNA. Extracted genomic DNA from each cell subset was distributed evenly across all wells of several immunoSEQ 96-well plates, and each plate was treated as a replicate. For sorted subsets, each replicate PCR was loaded with roughly 0.2 ug genomic DNA, equivalent to 25,000 to 35,000 T cell genomes. Purified libraries were quantified with a Qubit 3.0 fluorometer, sized on a Bioanalyzer 2100, and re-quantified with the KAPA Library Quantification kit. Every immunoSEQ 96-well plate was sequenced on a dedicated single-read 150-cycle Illumina NextSeq 550 flow cell. The source study handled its data this way. Because the immunoSEQ output held only junctional sequences and lacked quality scores, the filtering could not match the filtering applied to full-length reads. Sequences were annotated with PyIR, a Python wrapper for IgBLAST v1.9, using IMGT germline references to assign V/J genes and CDR3. Reads were removed for weak V/J assignments (E-value above 1e-6), missing CDR3, stop codons, out-of-frame junctions, or ambiguous translated residues. A V3J clonotype was defined by an identical inferred V gene, J gene, and CDR3 amino acid sequence. Percentage overlap between repertoires was computed as shared unique clonotypes divided by the size of the smaller repertoire. Richness of each repertoire was evaluated using RTK rarefaction, the Chao1 estimator, and Recon v2.1 estimates of unobserved clonotypes. OLGA was used to compute generation probabilities for all TCRbeta clonotypes that the gDNA method yielded from a handful of donors. What TCRdb holds here is the immuneACCESS table cut down to in-frame rearrangements. Part of the clones is not present; checked against another copy, under half of the missing clones reflect an unresolved V gene, and the others are unexplained. For V, J and clone size, that table is used; D and trimming come from the DNA. This sample comprises fewer than 150,000 clones, under 70% of them detected only once. Together, the top ten hold 20% to 25% of the sample.

Study-wide conclusions, independent of this receptor: Because the study included a small number of donors, the genetic and exposure-history diversity represented was limited. Sampling was limited to blood, and TCR repertoires in tissue likely differ from TCR repertoires in blood. Estimated clonotype richness was generally larger for naive than for memory subsets. Pairwise subsampling led to the expectation that sequencing depth would affect the degree of clonotype sharing among donors. Clonotypes shared by all four sorted-subset donors showed higher generation probabilities than non-shared clonotypes. Incomplete sequencing was indicated by rarefaction of sorted-subset datasets, despite the large sequencing depth. Roughly 5% of naive CD4, 3% to 3.5% of naive CD8, around 2.3% of memory CD4, and about 0.4% of memory CD8 clonotypes were shared across several donors.

The clonotype was recovered from a woman in her twenties or thirties in good health. The material sequenced was memory CD8+ T cells sorted from blood. The sample's cell subset or site label, decoded: CD45RO+ cells pooled with CCR7-negative TemRA cells. This chain is built from TRBV6-5 and TRBJ2-1; the D gene is perhaps TRBD1 or TRBD2, as each covers 5 bases. The CDR3 region: CASSRGRVVVEQFF. The nucleotides are TGTGCCAGCAGTAGGGGACGCGTGGTCGTTGAGCAGTTCTTC.